Each of the 21 T cell receptor beta chains below was sequenced from the same sample in a study of response to subunit inactivated influenza vaccine. Via MiXCR, TCRdb re-called the RT-PCR reads, giving one row per CDR3 protein. This table has roughly 650,000 distinct CDR3 sequences, around 15% appearing once. The specimen was PBMCs from blood, collected about 14 days before vaccination. The receptors were sampled from a man aged 45-60 years who received an inactivated influenza vaccine.

This clonotype came up once. This sequence joins TRBV18 and TRBJ1-4; the D is unclear. Germline V gene sequence: CDR1 KGHSH, CDR2 LQKENI. CDR3 length equals 15 residues. V lost 3 bases and J lost 4, with 12 bases in between. The CDR3 bases are TGTGCCAGCTCACCCCGTTCCCCGGGTAATGAAAAACTGTTTTTT. As protein: CASSPRSPGNEKLFF.

This clonotype was observed a few times. The V gene is TRBV4-3, the J gene TRBJ2-2; D call uncertain. The ends were cut back, 2 bases at V and 5 bases at J, with 12 bases in the middle. Germline CDR1 is LGHNA and CDR2 is YSLEER. This CDR3 has 15 residues. For the CDR3, the DNA is TGCGCCAGCAGCCAAAGACCGTTAGGAACCGGGGAGCTGTTTTTT. Translation: CASSQRPLGTGELFF.

This clonotype was found many times. V gene TRBV29-1 combines with J gene TRBJ2-3; D ambiguous. The germline V gene encodes CDR1 SQVTM and CDR2 ANQGSEA. V was clipped by 3 bases and J by 1 base, with 5 bases between them. The CDR3 sequence is 12 residues long. The CDR3 coding sequence is TGCAGCGTTGACGGTGGCACAGATACGCAGTATTTT. Translated, it gives CSVDGGTDTQYF.

V is TRBV18 and J is TRBJ2-7, with a weak D call TRBD1 (5 bases). CDR3 size: 14 residues. CDR1 KGHSH and CDR2 LQKENI come from the germline V gene. Trimming left V 9 bases short and J 0 bases short, with 15 bases between. The CDR3 nucleotides are TGTGCCAGTGCACCCCCAGGGCTCTCCTACGAGCAGTACTTC. Translating it yields CASAPPGLSYEQYF. Combining the CDR3 with reference TRBV18 and TRBJ2-7 gives the whole variable domain NAGVMQNPRHLVRRRGQEARLRCSPMKGHSHVYWYRQLPEEGLKFMVYLQKENIIDESGMPKERFSAEFPKEGPSILRIQQVVRGDSAAYFCASAPPGLSYEQYFGPGTRLTVT.

This clonotype appeared many times. The genes are TRBV5-1 and TRBJ1-1, with D perhaps matching TRBD1 (6 bases). CDR1 is SGHRS and CDR2 is YFSETQ in the germline V gene. This CDR3 contains 15 residues. V gave up 4 bases and J gave up 1 base, with 14 bases separating them. The CDR3 is CASSPRAGENTEAFF. As DNA, the CDR3 is TGCGCCAGCAGCCCCCGCGCAGGGGAGAACACTGAAGCTTTCTTT.

The V and J genes are TRBV7-2 and TRBJ1-4; tentatively, D is TRBD1 (5 bases). Germline V gene data show CDR1 as SGHTA and CDR2 as FQGNSA. Trimming took 6 bases from V and 3 from J, leaving 11 bases between them. The CDR3 runs 14 residues. The CDR3 reads CASRTGTANEKLFF. CDR3 in DNA: TGTGCCAGCAGAACCGGGACGGCTAATGAAAAACTGTTTTTT.

This chain joins TRBV4-3 and TRBJ1-2, with 8 nucleotides matching TRBD1. Per the germline V gene, CDR1 is LGHNA and CDR2 is YSLEER. The CDR3 extends over 16 amino acids. V lost 0 bases and J lost 3; bases outside the gene matches: 6. CDR3 sequence: CASSQDRTGTHYGYTF. The CDR3 DNA follows: TGCGCCAGCAGCCAAGATAGGACAGGGACTCACTATGGCTACACCTTC.

This clonotype was picked up a small number of times. The rearrangement joins TRBV6-2 or TRBV6-3 to TRBJ2-4; D possibly corresponds to TRBD2 (5 bases). With 7 bases removed from V and 1 base from J, the gap between germline ends came to 8 bases. The CDR3 contains 13 residues. CDR1 and CDR2 (germline): MNHEY, SVGEGT. CDR3 protein: CASKRVAKNIQYF. As DNA, the CDR3 is TGTGCCAGCAAGAGGGTGGCCAAAAACATTCAGTACTTC.

This clonotype was detected a few times. The chain joins TRBV4-1 to TRBJ1-5; 9 bases line up with TRBD1. Per germline, CDR1 MGHRA and CDR2 YSYEKL. The CDR3 is made up of 16 amino acids. Trimming removed 5 bases from V and 2 bases from J; junction bases left unmatched: 7. CDR3 bases: TGCGCCAGCAGCGGAAACAGGGGGCTAGGCAATCAGCCCCAGCATTTT. Protein: CASSGNRGLGNQPQHF.

This CDR3 reads CASSASYRESNEQFF. Written as DNA, the CDR3 is TGTGCCAGCAGTGCTTCCTACAGGGAAAGCAATGAGCAGTTCTTC. This chain links TRBV25-1 with TRBJ2-1; tentative D call: TRBD1 (6 bases). Per germline, CDR1 MGHDK and CDR2 SYGVNS. The CDR3 spans 15 residues. V was clipped by 4 bases and J by 6 bases, with 16 bases between them.

In this sample, this clonotype turned up many times. The rearrangement uses TRBV9 and TRBJ2-2, with 7 bases matching TRBD1. Germline trimming cut 0 bases from V and 6 bases from J; bases unmatched to any gene: 8. Germline-derived CDR1 and CDR2 are SGDLS and YYNGEE. CDR3 length: 16 residues. CDR3 nucleotides: TGTGCCAGCAGCGTAGGGCCCCTGACAGGGTCCGGGGAGCTGTTTTTT. This encodes CASSVGPLTGSGELFF.

The V and J genes are TRBV7-2 and TRBJ2-3, with 9 bases that match TRBD1. The CDR3 consists of 17 residues. With 7 bases clipped from V and 5 bases from J, the junction kept 16 bases outside the gene matches. The germline V gene has CDR1 SGHTA and CDR2 FQGNSA. The CDR3 DNA sequence: TGTGCCAGCACCAAATACAGGGACAGGGTGTTGCAAGATACGCAGTATTTT. Its translation: CASTKYRDRVLQDTQYF.

The chain carries TRBV20-1 and TRBJ2-7; 8 positions agree with TRBD1. Trimming took 3 bases from V and 2 from J; bases not matched to a gene: 9. The V gene's germline CDR1 is DFQATT and CDR2 SNEGSKA (reference sequence). This CDR3 has 15 residues. In DNA form, the CDR3 reads TGCAGTGCTAGCCCCCGGGGCAGGGGGCCCTACGAGCAGTACTTC. Translation gives CSASPRGRGPYEQYF.

The chain links TRBV7-9 to TRBJ1-2; the D gene is possibly TRBD1 (5 bases). The CDR3 contains 14 residues. Trimming cost V 1 base and J 4 bases, with 10 bases left between them. CDR1 SEHNR and CDR2 FQNEAQ come from the germline V gene (reference sequence). CDR3 region: CASSLEAGSYGYTF. CDR3 bases: TGTGCCAGCAGCTTAGAGGCAGGGAGCTATGGCTACACCTTC.

The chain links TRBV14 to TRBJ2-4; 7 bases align to TRBD2. The CDR3 totals 13 residues. Germline CDR1 SGHDN, CDR2 FVKESK. Unmatched junction bases numbered 11, after V lost 3 bases and J lost 15 bases. The CDR3 DNA follows: TGTGCCAGCAGCCAGCTCCTCGGAGGCGGGAGGTACTTC. It translates to CASSQLLGGGRYF.

V and J are TRBV6-5 and TRBJ2-1; 13 bases are a match to TRBD2. This CDR3 is built from 16 residues. Unmatched junction bases numbered 7, after V lost 5 bases and J lost 6 bases. CDR1 is MNHEY, CDR2 SVGAGI, per germline. The chain's CDR3 is CASSHGLAGVPNEQFF. The CDR3, as DNA: TGTGCCAGCAGTCACGGACTAGCGGGAGTACCCAATGAGCAGTTCTTC.

This chain uses TRBV4-2 with TRBJ1-1; D remains unclear. The V gene lost 1 base and the J gene lost 6 bases, with 12 bases spanning the gap. CDR1 and CDR2 (germline): LGHNA, YNFKEQ. The CDR3 runs 14 residues. CDR3 nucleotide sequence: TGTGCCAGCAGCCAAGCGGGTTTCGCGGCTGAAGCTTTCTTT. Translated: CASSQAGFAAEAFF.

This clonotype was observed a few times. V and J are TRBV7-9 and TRBJ2-2, with 7 bases that match TRBD1. After removal of 6 bases from V and 4 bases from J, the junction contained 8 bases not matched to a gene. The germline V gene has CDR1 SEHNR and CDR2 FQNEAQ (reference sequence). This CDR3 has 15 amino acids. The CDR3 protein is CASRRDRAPTGELFF. The CDR3 DNA sequence: TGTGCCAGCAGGCGAGACAGGGCTCCCACCGGGGAGCTGTTTTTT.

This clonotype was observed a few times. V is TRBV4-2 and J is TRBJ1-5; D not certain. This CDR3 contains 17 residues. CDR1 LGHNA and CDR2 YNFKEQ come from the germline V gene. Deletions cut 1 base from V and 0 bases from J, with 13 bases between. The CDR3 loop reads CASSQGPLRDSNQPQHF. The CDR3 DNA reads as TGTGCCAGCAGCCAAGGCCCTTTAAGGGATAGCAATCAGCCCCAGCATTTT.

This clonotype was detected once. The rearrangement joins TRBV2 to TRBJ1-5; tentatively, D is TRBD1 (5 bases). The CDR3 is 13 amino acids. Germline V gene data show CDR1 as SNHLY and CDR2 as FYNNEI. V was shortened by 7 bases and J by 2 bases, with 9 bases between the two germline ends. CDR3 DNA sequence: TGTGCCAGCAAGGGACCCCGCAATCAGCCCCAGCATTTT. Translating it yields CASKGPRNQPQHF.

This clonotype was detected a few times. The chain couples TRBV7-6 to TRBJ2-7; D possibly corresponds to TRBD2 (6 bases). CDR1 and CDR2 (germline): SGHVS, FNYEAQ. V lost 2 bases and J 1 base, leaving 9 bases between the germline ends. The CDR3 runs to 14 residues. The CDR3: CASSLYSGSYEQYF. The CDR3 region has the DNA TGTGCCAGCAGCTTATATAGCGGTTCCTACGAGCAGTACTTC.